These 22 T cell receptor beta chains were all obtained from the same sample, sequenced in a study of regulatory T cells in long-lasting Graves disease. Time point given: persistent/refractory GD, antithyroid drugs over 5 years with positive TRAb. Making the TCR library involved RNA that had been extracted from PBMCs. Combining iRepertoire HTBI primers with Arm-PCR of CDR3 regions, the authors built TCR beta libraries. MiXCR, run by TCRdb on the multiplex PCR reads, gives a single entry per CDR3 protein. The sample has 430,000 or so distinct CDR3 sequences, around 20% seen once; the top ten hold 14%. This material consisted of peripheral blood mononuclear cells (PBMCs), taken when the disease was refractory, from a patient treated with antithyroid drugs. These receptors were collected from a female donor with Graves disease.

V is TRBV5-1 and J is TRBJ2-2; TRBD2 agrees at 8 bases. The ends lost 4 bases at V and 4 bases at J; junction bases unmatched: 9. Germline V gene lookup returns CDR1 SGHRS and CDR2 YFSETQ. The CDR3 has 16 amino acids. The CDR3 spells CASSSGLAGPTGELFF. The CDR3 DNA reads TGCGCCAGCAGCAGCGGACTAGCCGGGCCCACCGGGGAGCTGTTTTTT.

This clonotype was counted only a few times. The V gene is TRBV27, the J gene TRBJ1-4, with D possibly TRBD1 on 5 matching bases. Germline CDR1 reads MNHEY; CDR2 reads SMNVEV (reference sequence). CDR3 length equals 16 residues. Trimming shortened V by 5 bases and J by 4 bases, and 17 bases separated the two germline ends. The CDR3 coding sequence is TGTGCCAGCAGTCCACGGGATCAGGGATTTAATGAAAAACTGTTTTTT. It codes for CASSPRDQGFNEKLFF. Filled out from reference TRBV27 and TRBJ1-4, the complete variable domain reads EAQVTQNPRYLITVTGKKLTVTCSQNMNHEYMSWYRQDPGLGLRQIYYSMNVEVTDKGDVPEGYKVSRKEKRNFPLILESPSPNQTSLYFCASSPRDQGFNEKLFFGSGTQLSVL.

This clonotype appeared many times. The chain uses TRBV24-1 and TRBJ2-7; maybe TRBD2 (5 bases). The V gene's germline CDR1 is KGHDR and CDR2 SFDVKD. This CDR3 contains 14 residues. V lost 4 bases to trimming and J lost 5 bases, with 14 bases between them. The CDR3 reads CATSDRTGSDEQYF. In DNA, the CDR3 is TGTGCCACCAGTGACCGAACTGGGAGCGACGAGCAGTACTTC.

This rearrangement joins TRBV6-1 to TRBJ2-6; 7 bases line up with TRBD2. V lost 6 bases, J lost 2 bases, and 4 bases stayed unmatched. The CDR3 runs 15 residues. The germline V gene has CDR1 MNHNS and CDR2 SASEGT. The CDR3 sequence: CASSRAGAGANVLTF. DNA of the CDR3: TGTGCCAGCAGCCGCGCGGGGGCTGGGGCCAACGTCCTGACTTTC.

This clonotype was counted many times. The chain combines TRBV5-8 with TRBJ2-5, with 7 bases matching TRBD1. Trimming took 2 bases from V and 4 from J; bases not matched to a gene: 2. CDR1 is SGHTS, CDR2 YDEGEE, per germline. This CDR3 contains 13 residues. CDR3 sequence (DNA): TGTGCCAGCAGCTTCGACAGGGTAGAGACCCAGTACTTC. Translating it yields CASSFDRVETQYF.

The CDR3 reads CASSFWREKTGELFF. DNA for the CDR3: TGCGCCAGCAGCTTTTGGCGGGAGAAGACCGGGGAGCTGTTTTTT. This sequence joins TRBV5-1 and TRBJ2-2, with 7 bases identical to TRBD2. This CDR3 spans 15 amino acids. Germline assignment: CDR1 SGHRS and CDR2 YFSETQ. V lost 2 bases, J lost 5 bases, and 6 bases stayed unmatched.

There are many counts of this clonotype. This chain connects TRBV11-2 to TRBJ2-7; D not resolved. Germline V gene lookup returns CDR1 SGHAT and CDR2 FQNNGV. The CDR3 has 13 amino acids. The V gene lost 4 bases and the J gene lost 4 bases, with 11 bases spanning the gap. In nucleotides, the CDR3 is TGTGCCAGCAGCTCCCTTTCGGAATACGAGCAGTACTTC. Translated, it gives CASSSLSEYEQYF.

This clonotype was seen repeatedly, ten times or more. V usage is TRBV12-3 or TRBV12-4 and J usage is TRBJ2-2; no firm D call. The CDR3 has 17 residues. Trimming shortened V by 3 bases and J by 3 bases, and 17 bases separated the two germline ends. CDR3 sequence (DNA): TGTGCCAGCAGTTTTTGGCGTGGCCTTACACACACCGGGGAGCTGTTTTTT. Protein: CASSFWRGLTHTGELFF.

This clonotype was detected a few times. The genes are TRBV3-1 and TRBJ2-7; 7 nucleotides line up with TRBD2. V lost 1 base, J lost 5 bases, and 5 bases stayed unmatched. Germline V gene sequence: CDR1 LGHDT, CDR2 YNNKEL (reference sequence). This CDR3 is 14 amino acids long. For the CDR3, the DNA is TGTGCCAGCAGCCAAGGTCCAGCGGGACACGAGCAGTACTTC. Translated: CASSQGPAGHEQYF.

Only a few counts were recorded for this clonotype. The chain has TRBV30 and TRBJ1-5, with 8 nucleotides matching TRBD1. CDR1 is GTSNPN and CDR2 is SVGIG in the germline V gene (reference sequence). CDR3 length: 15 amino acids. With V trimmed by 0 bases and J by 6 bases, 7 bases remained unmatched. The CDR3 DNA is TGTGCCTGGAGTGTAGAGAGCAGGGGGCCTCAGCCCCAGCATTTT. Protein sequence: CAWSVESRGPQPQHF.

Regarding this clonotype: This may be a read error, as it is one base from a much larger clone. Here the CDR3 DNA reads TGCGCCAGCAGCCATGGGAACAGGGGCAACGAGCAGTACTTC. As protein: CASSHGNRGNEQYF. The rearrangement links TRBV5-1 to TRBJ2-7; 7 positions match TRBD1. The germline CDR1 and CDR2 sequences are SGHRS and YFSETQ. With 4 bases clipped from V and 5 bases from J, the junction kept 9 bases outside the gene matches. The CDR3 length is 14 residues. Supplemented by reference TRBV5-1 and TRBJ2-7, the full variable domain reads KAGVTQTPRYLIKTRGQQVTLSCSPISGHRSVSWYQQTPGQGLQFLFEYFSETQRNKGNFPGRFSGRQFSNSRSEMNVSTLELGDSALYLCASSHGNRGNEQYFGPGTRLTVT.

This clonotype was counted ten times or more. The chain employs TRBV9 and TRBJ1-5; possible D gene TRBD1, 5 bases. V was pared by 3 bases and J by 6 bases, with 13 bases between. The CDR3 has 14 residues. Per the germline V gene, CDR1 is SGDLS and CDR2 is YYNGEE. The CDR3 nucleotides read TGTGCCAGCAGCGCCGCAGGGTCAAGTCAGCCCCAGCATTTT. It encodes CASSAAGSSQPQHF.

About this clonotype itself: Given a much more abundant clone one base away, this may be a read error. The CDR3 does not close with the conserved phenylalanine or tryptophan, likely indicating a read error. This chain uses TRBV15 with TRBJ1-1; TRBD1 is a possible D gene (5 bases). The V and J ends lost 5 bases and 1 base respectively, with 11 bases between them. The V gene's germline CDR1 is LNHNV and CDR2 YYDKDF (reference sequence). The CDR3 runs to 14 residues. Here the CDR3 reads CATSDDRQNTEAFS. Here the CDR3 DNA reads TGTGCCACCAGCGACGACAGACAGAACACTGAAGCTTTCTCT.

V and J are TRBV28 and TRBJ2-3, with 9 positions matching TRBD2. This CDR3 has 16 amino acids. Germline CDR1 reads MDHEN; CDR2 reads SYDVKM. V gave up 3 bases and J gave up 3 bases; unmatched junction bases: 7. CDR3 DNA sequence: TGTGCCAGCAGTTTTCAACCCAGCGGGAGGACAGATACGCAGTATTTT. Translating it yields CASSFQPSGRTDTQYF.

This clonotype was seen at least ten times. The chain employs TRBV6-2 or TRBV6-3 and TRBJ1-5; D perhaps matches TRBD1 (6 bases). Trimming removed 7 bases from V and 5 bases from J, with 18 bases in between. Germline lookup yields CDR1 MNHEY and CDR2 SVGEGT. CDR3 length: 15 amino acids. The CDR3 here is CASIRGVGGHQPQHF. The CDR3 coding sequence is TGTGCCAGCATTCGGGGCGTAGGGGGACATCAGCCCCAGCATTTT.

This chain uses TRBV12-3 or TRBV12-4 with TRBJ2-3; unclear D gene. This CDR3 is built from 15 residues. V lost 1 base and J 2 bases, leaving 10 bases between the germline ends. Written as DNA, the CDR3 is TGTGCCAGCAGTTTAGTGGCCGGAATCACAGATACGCAGTATTTT. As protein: CASSLVAGITDTQYF.

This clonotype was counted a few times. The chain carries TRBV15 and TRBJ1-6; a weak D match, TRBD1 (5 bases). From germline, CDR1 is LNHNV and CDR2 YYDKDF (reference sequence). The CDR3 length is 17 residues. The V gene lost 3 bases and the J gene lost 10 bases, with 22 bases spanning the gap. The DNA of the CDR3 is TGTGCCACCAGCAGCATGGAAAGGAAGGGGCTTGGATCACCCCTCCACTTT. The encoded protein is CATSSMERKGLGSPLHF. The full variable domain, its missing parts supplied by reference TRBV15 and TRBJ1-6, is DAMVIQNPRYQVTQFGKPVTLSCSQTLNHNVMYWYQQKSSQAPKLLFHYYDKDFNNEADTPDNFQSRRPNTSFCFLDIRSPGLGDTAMYLCATSSMERKGLGSPLHFGNGTRLTVT.

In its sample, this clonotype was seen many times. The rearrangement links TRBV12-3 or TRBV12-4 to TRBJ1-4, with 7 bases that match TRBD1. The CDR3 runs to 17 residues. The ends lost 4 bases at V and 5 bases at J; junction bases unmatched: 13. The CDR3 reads CASSSVAPTGRNEKLFF. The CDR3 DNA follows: TGTGCCAGCAGTTCAGTGGCCCCGACAGGGAGAAATGAAAAACTGTTTTTT.

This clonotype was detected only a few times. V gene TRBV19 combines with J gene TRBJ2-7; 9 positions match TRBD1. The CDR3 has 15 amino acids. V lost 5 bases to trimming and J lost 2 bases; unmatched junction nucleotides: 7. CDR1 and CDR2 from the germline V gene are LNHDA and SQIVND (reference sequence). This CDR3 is CASSPGTGSTYEQYF. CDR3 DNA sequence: TGTGCCAGTAGTCCCGGGACAGGGTCCACCTACGAGCAGTACTTC.

The CDR3 loop is CAWSVRDMLGNQPQHF. The DNA for the CDR3 is TGTGCCTGGAGTGTAAGGGACATGTTGGGCAATCAGCCCCAGCATTTT. The chain joins TRBV30 to TRBJ1-5; D might be TRBD1 (6 bases). V was trimmed by 0 bases and J by 2 bases, leaving 14 bases between them. CDR3 size: 16 residues. Germline values: CDR1 GTSNPN, CDR2 SVGIG (reference sequence).

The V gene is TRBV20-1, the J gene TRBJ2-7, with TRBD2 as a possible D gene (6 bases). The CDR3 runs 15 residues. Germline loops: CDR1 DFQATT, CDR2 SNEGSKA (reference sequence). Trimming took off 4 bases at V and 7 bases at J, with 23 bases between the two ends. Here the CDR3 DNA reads TGCAGTGCTAATAGCGGAGCCAGCGCCTCGAGGGAGCAGTACTTC. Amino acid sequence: CSANSGASASREQYF.

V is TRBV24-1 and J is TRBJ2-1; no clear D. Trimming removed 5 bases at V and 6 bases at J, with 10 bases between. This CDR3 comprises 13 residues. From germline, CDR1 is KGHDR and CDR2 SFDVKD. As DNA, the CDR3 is TGTGCCACCAGTGGGTGGGGTACCAATGAGCAGTTCTTC. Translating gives CATSGWGTNEQFF.